Following are 29 T cell receptor beta chains from one sample sequenced in a study of blood T cell repertoires in COVID-19. The assay was immunoSEQ multiplex PCR, and TCRdb's table has in-frame clones only and misses some. The repertoire has over 200,000 clones, roughly 83% of them found once; the top ten carry more than 25%. Sample: peripheral blood. All receptors come from a man between 40 and 49 years old with acute or convalescent COVID-19.

The chain employs TRBV18 and TRBJ1-1; the match to TRBD1 covers 8 bases. The V gene's germline CDR1 is KGHSH and CDR2 LQKENI. J was trimmed by 0 bases and V by 3 bases; bases with no gene match: 6. The CDR3 is 16 residues long. The CDR3 sequence is CASSPAGTGLNTEAFF. In nucleotides, the CDR3 is TGTGCCAGCTCACCCGCCGGGACAGGTTTGAACACTGAAGCTTTCTTT.

This chain connects TRBV5-1 to TRBJ2-7; D ambiguous. V shed 0 bases and J shed 2 bases, with 6 bases lying between them. The CDR3 length is 13 residues. CDR1 is SGHRS, CDR2 YFSETQ, per germline. The CDR3 DNA follows: TGCGCCAGCAGCTTGGACACCGCCTACGAGCAGTACTTC. Its translation is CASSLDTAYEQYF.

This chain's CDR3 is CAWRSQGANEAFF. The CDR3 DNA sequence: TGTGCCTGGAGGTCACAGGGGGCTAACGAAGCTTTCTTT. The chain joins TRBV30 to TRBJ1-1; 9 bases map to TRBD1. The J segment lost 8 bases and the V segment lost 3 bases, leaving 7 bases of the junction unmatched. The V gene's germline CDR1 is GTSNPN and CDR2 SVGIG (reference sequence). The CDR3 covers 13 residues.

The genes are TRBV7-2 and TRBJ1-2; D is ambiguous. Trimming took 4 bases from V and 8 from J, leaving 14 bases between them. The CDR3 extends over 13 amino acids. Germline-derived CDR1 and CDR2 are SGHTA and FQGNSA. The CDR3 region has the DNA TGTGCCAGCAGCTCCCGGAGGGATGGGGGCTACACCTTC. It encodes CASSSRRDGGYTF.

This sequence joins TRBV25-1 and TRBJ1-6, with 7 bases matching TRBD1. Germline CDR1 is MGHDK and CDR2 is SYGVNS. V shed 1 base, J shed 0 bases, and the junction held 6 bases outside the gene matches. The CDR3 covers 18 residues. CDR3 loop: CASSESHYRGSYNSPLHF. For the CDR3, the DNA is TGTGCCAGCAGTGAATCCCATTACAGGGGCTCCTATAATTCACCCCTCCACTTT.

The chain employs TRBV5-8 and TRBJ1-2; TRBD1 aligns across 7 bases. The CDR3 has 15 amino acids. Per germline, CDR1 SGHTS and CDR2 YDEGEE. Losses at the gene ends were 2 bases for V and 4 bases for J; bases not matched to a gene: 8. This chain's CDR3 is CASSLDRALGYGYTF. For the CDR3, the DNA is TGTGCCAGCAGCTTAGACAGGGCCCTTGGCTATGGCTACACCTTC.

The chain links TRBV19 to TRBJ1-2, with 10 bases identical to TRBD1. V lost 4 bases and J lost 6; bases outside the gene matches: 11. The germline V gene has CDR1 LNHDA and CDR2 SQIVND (reference sequence). The CDR3 consists of 16 residues. In DNA form, the CDR3 reads TGTGCCAGTAGTACCTCCGGGACAGGGGTGCTGAATGGCTACACCTTC. Translation gives CASSTSGTGVLNGYTF.

The chain employs TRBV19 and TRBJ2-3; D remains ambiguous. The germline V and J ends were trimmed by 7 bases and 0 bases, with 17 bases remaining between them. This CDR3 region has 16 residues. Germline V lookup: CDR1 LNHDA, CDR2 SQIVND (reference sequence). CDR3 protein: CASTTPGGSSTDTQYF. As DNA, the CDR3 is TGTGCCAGTACCACCCCTGGCGGATCTAGCACAGATACGCAGTATTTT.

The gene calls are TRBV27 and TRBJ2-7; unclear D gene. CDR1 and CDR2 from the germline V gene are MNHEY and SMNVEV (reference sequence). The CDR3 loop spans 13 amino acids. V lost 0 bases and J 4 bases, leaving 7 bases between the germline ends. In nucleotides, the CDR3 is TGTGCCAGCAGTTTATCGTTTTCGTACGAGCAGTACTTC. Translated: CASSLSFSYEQYF.

The chain employs TRBV30 and TRBJ1-3; D may be TRBD1 (6 bases). V lost 3 bases to trimming and J lost 4 bases, with 7 bases between them. CDR3 length equals 12 residues. Per germline, CDR1 GTSNPN and CDR2 SVGIG (reference sequence). The CDR3 protein is CAWSGTGNTIYF. Here the CDR3 DNA reads TGTGCCTGGAGCGGGACAGGAAACACCATATATTTT.

Only one count was recorded for this clone. This rearrangement joins TRBV15 to TRBJ2-5; 10 bases are shared with TRBD1. Germline V CDR1 and CDR2: LNHNV, YYDKDF (reference sequence). This CDR3 is built from 16 residues. The ends lost 5 bases at V and 1 base at J; junction bases unmatched: 7. In DNA, the CDR3 is TGTGCCACCAGCCGGGGACAGGGGATGAGCCAAGAGACCCAGTACTTC. Protein sequence: CATSRGQGMSQETQYF.

The sample holds one count of this clone. This rearrangement joins TRBV5-8 to TRBJ2-7; 13 bases agree with TRBD2. The CDR3 spans 17 residues. Germline trimming cut 4 bases from V and 2 bases from J; bases unmatched to any gene: 9. The germline V gene has CDR1 SGHTS and CDR2 YDEGEE. CDR3 in amino acids: CASSPGLAGLKTYEQYF. The CDR3 bases are TGTGCCAGCAGCCCGGGACTAGCGGGACTAAAGACCTACGAGCAGTACTTC.

The chain carries TRBV3-1 (or the pseudogene TRBV3-2) and TRBJ2-1; 12 nucleotides line up with TRBD2. Germline CDR1 is LGHDT and CDR2 is YNNKEL (reference sequence). This CDR3 is built from 16 residues. Trimming at V came to 0 bases and at J to 6 bases, leaving 3 bases not matched to a gene. CDR3 DNA: TGTGCCAGCAGCCAAGATCGACTAGCGGGAGTCAATGAGCAGTTCTTC. Its translation: CASSQDRLAGVNEQFF.

V gene TRBV11-2 combines with J gene TRBJ1-5; D not certain. V gave up 4 bases and J gave up 0 bases, with 4 bases separating them. This CDR3 is built from 13 residues. Per the germline V gene, CDR1 is SGHAT and CDR2 is FQNNGV. The CDR3 DNA is TGTGCCAGCAGCTACGGTAGCAATCAGCCCCAGCATTTT. This codes for CASSYGSNQPQHF.

The chain has TRBV19 and TRBJ1-5; tentatively, D is TRBD1 (5 bases). This CDR3 comprises 14 residues. Germline V gene lookup returns CDR1 LNHDA and CDR2 SQIVND (reference sequence). V was shortened by 7 bases and J by 2 bases, with 12 bases between the two germline ends. CDR3 sequence reads: CASTGLDGNQPQHF. CDR3 sequence (DNA): TGTGCCAGTACAGGGCTCGACGGCAATCAGCCCCAGCATTTT.

This rearrangement joins TRBV18 to TRBJ2-5, with 9 bases that match TRBD2. CDR3 length: 15 amino acids. The germline CDR1 and CDR2 sequences are KGHSH and LQKENI. Trimming cost V 1 base and J 3 bases; bases outside gene matches: 3. CDR3: CASSPQRGVEETQYF. CDR3 in DNA: TGTGCCAGCTCACCACAGCGGGGGGTCGAAGAGACCCAGTACTTC.

This chain joins TRBV27 and TRBJ1-2; D is unresolved. Trimming left V 3 bases short and J 6 bases short, with 11 bases between. In germline, CDR1 is MNHEY, CDR2 SMNVEV (reference sequence). This CDR3 is 13 amino acids long. The CDR3 protein is CASSFQGEDGYTF. The CDR3 DNA follows: TGTGCCAGCAGTTTTCAAGGCGAGGATGGCTACACCTTC.

This clone turned up a few times. The chain employs TRBV21-1 and TRBJ2-4; TRBD2, the table's D call, was not compared with the DNA. TRBV21-1 corresponds to a pseudogene. The CDR3 is 16 residues long. The CDR3 DNA sequence: TGTGCCAGCAGCAAGGCCGCCTATAAGTCTGGAGACATTCAGTACTTC. Translated: CASSKAAYKSGDIQYF.

The chain couples TRBV11-2 to TRBJ1-3, with 7 nucleotides matching TRBD1. V lost 7 bases and J lost 1; bases outside the gene matches: 4. The CDR3 spans 14 residues. CDR1 is SGHAT, CDR2 FQNNGV, per germline. The CDR3 DNA is TGTGCCAGCAACATACAGGGGTCTGGAAACACCATATATTTT. Translated, it gives CASNIQGSGNTIYF.

V and J are TRBV30 and TRBJ1-6; the D is unclear. This CDR3 comprises 14 residues. Germline V gene sequence: CDR1 GTSNPN, CDR2 SVGIG (reference sequence). Trimming removed 0 bases from V and 7 bases from J, with 10 bases in between. The CDR3 region is CAWSVTHRNSPLHF. The CDR3 DNA is TGTGCCTGGAGTGTAACGCATCGGAATTCACCCCTCCACTTT.

The chain employs TRBV6-5 and TRBJ1-6; D uncertain. The V end lost 6 bases, the J end lost 11 bases, and 14 bases lay between the germline ends. The CDR3 consists of 13 residues. Germline-derived CDR1 and CDR2 are MNHEY and SVGAGI. CDR3 DNA sequence: TGTGCCAGCAGCCCCCTGACCGGGACACCCCTCCACTTT. Its protein is CASSPLTGTPLHF.

This clone was detected only a few times. The V gene is TRBV18, the J gene TRBJ1-4, with no clear D. CDR3 size: 14 residues. Trimming removed 3 bases at V and 10 bases at J, with 15 bases between. Looked up from germline, CDR1 is KGHSH and CDR2 is LQKENI. Written as DNA, the CDR3 is TGTGCCAGCTCACCGGACTTGTTCGCCGGAAAACTGTTTTTT. It specifies CASSPDLFAGKLFF.

V and J are TRBV6-2 or TRBV6-3 and TRBJ1-4; D gene unclear. From germline, CDR1 is MNHEY and CDR2 SVGEGT. The length of the CDR3 is 17 residues. Trimming removed 5 bases from V and 5 bases from J, with 21 bases in between. The CDR3 sequence: CASSPLLVAGGNEKLFF. The CDR3 region has the DNA TGTGCCAGCAGTCCCCTCCTAGTCGCCGGTGGAAATGAAAAACTGTTTTTT.

The chain joins TRBV27 to TRBJ2-5; D perhaps matches TRBD2 (5 bases). The V gene's germline CDR1 is MNHEY and CDR2 SMNVEV (reference sequence). V lost 4 bases and J lost 4, with 7 bases in between. The CDR3 has 12 amino acids. As DNA, the CDR3 is TGTGCCAGCAGTTACGGAGGAGAGACCCAGTACTTC. As protein: CASSYGGETQYF.

The rearrangement links TRBV5-1 to TRBJ2-2, with a tentative D call TRBD1 (5 bases). Deletions cut 4 bases from V and 3 bases from J, with 13 bases between. The CDR3 extends over 15 amino acids. Germline CDR1 reads SGHRS; CDR2 reads YFSETQ. This CDR3 is CASSLTDTDTGELFF. For the CDR3, the DNA is TGCGCCAGCAGCCTGACAGACACCGACACCGGGGAGCTGTTTTTT. The full variable domain, completed using reference TRBV5-1 and TRBJ2-2, is KAGVTQTPRYLIKTRGQQVTLSCSPISGHRSVSWYQQTPGQGLQFLFEYFSETQRNKGNFPGRFSGRQFSNSRSEMNVSTLELGDSALYLCASSLTDTDTGELFFGEGSRLTVL.

The table lists this clone with a few counts. The chain has TRBV19 and TRBJ1-5, with 12 bases that match TRBD1. Germline V CDR1 and CDR2: LNHDA, SQIVND (reference sequence). This CDR3 region has 18 residues. The V segment lost 5 bases and the J segment 2 bases; nucleotides outside the gene matches: 10. The CDR3: CASSPHIGTGGGNQPQHF. The CDR3 nucleotides are TGTGCCAGTAGTCCTCATATAGGGACAGGGGGCGGCAATCAGCCCCAGCATTTT.

This clone was counted only a few times. The J gene is TRBJ1-2, the V gene TRBV30; TRBD1 matches at 8 bases. The CDR3 spans 14 residues. Germline CDR1 and CDR2: GTSNPN and SVGIG (reference sequence). V shed 4 bases, J shed 4 bases, and the junction held 8 bases outside the gene matches. The CDR3 sequence: CAWTDRVNFYGYTF. The CDR3 region has the DNA TGTGCCTGGACGGACAGGGTGAACTTCTATGGCTACACCTTC.

The V gene is TRBV19, the J gene TRBJ1-1; 8 nucleotides agree with TRBD1. From germline, CDR1 is LNHDA and CDR2 SQIVND (reference sequence). Trimming removed 8 bases from V and 4 bases from J; junction bases left unmatched: 6. The CDR3 length is 13 residues. CDR3 in DNA: TGTGCCAGTGCAGGACAGGGCGGCACTGAAGCTTTCTTT. Encoded protein: CASAGQGGTEAFF.

This sequence joins TRBV18 and TRBJ1-5, with 7 positions matching TRBD1. V shed 4 bases, J shed 6 bases, and the junction held 6 bases outside the gene matches. The germline CDR1 and CDR2 sequences are KGHSH and LQKENI. This CDR3 region has 14 residues. The CDR3: CASSLQGLGQPQHF. CDR3 DNA: TGTGCCAGCTCACTACAGGGGCTCGGTCAGCCCCAGCATTTT. The full variable domain, rest sourced from reference TRBV18 and TRBJ1-5, is NAGVMQNPRHLVRRRGQEARLRCSPMKGHSHVYWYRQLPEEGLKFMVYLQKENIIDESGMPKERFSAEFPKEGPSILRIQQVVRGDSAAYFCASSLQGLGQPQHFGDGTRLSIL.